The entry below gives a single T cell receptor (beta chain) sequence along with its context. Its antigen is currently not known. Qualities for individual bases were not recorded, and no much larger clone is one base off. Whole blood was collected in K2EDTA tubes by collaborating institutions according to the institutions' own protocols. For TCRbeta analysis, collaborator samples were shipped as frozen whole blood, as isolated PBMCs, or as DNA extracted from either sample type. The germline V gene specifies SNHLY as CDR1 and FYNNEI as CDR2. Cut back by 9 bases and 2 bases, the V and J ends lie 22 bases apart. Including the terminal cysteine and phenylalanine, the CDR3 comprises 16 residues. Kept here is only the CDR3 DNA, which spans 48 bases and is read in frame from base 1. The immunoSEQ Assay, a bias-controlled multiplex PCR, was used to amplify TCRbeta CDR3 regions from genomic DNA. In the source study's methods: The number of nucleated cells in each sample was estimated by amplification of reference gene primers within the assay. To quantify the absolute abundance of each unique TCRbeta CDR3 rearrangement, sequence reads were collapsed and filtered. For each sample, productive Simpson clonality was calculated by taking the square root of Simpson's diversity index across productive rearrangements. Drawn from immuneACCESS, this table holds only the in-frame rearrangements with V and J called that TCRdb kept. Clones are partly lost; checked studies trace under half to an unresolved V gene and leave the rest unexplained. From that table come the V and J calls and clone size; the DNA was used to work out D and trimming. The sample table contains some 270,000 clones; only one count was recorded for roughly nine tenths of them. The ten top clones hold over 8% of the sample.

The source of the sample is a study of blood T cell repertoires in COVID-19 (dated by TCRdb to 2020 to 2021). Regarding the study in general: Samples from collaborators originated in the United States, Italy and Spain and spanned both the acute and convalescent phases of COVID-19. The material from the prospective study consisted of cDNA or gDNA derived from T cells, B-cell-depleted T cells, or PBMCs. Deeply sampled blood TCRbeta repertoires from subjects exposed to, actively infected with, or recovered from COVID-19 were included in the dataset. The samples were drawn from the first 160 participants of the ongoing ImmuneRACE study and from 1,254 subjects provided by 6 global collaborators. The repertoires were released in a freely available public database intended as a resource for research on the immune response to SARS-CoV-2. HLA class I and class II types, where available, came from metadata supplied by the sample provider rather than from assay-based typing. A de-identified subject ID, COVID-19 status, age in years and sex were almost always included in the sample metadata. Beyond this particular receptor, the publication reports: How much clinical and demographic metadata was included differed by source and by participant, and the metadata was provided uncurated.

The sample was peripheral blood. Recombination joined TRBV2 with TRBJ1-2, with a weak D call of TRBD1 (6 bases match). This clonotype was sampled from a man between 35 and 55 years old with active or convalescent COVID-19. The DNA reads TGTGCCAGTTCGCGTGACAGGCAGCCCACGAACTATGGCTACACCTTC. It encodes CASSRDRQPTNYGYTF.